Listed below are T cell receptor beta chains from one sample, sequenced in a study of blood T cell repertoires in COVID-19. Clones were read by immunoSEQ multiplex PCR, and TCRdb kept only the in-frame ones, dropping some. Counted here are about 290,000 clones, around 86% occurring once; the ten biggest clones make up about 1.8%. Source material: PBMCs or T cells enriched from blood (not recorded which). These receptors were obtained from a woman aged 40 to 55 who had recovered from COVID-19. Each CDR3 is given with its conserved first and last residue. D genes are given only for firm matches. Clone sizes are given selectively: once, few, many, or a class where the clone is expanded.

TRBD1,TRBV30,TRBJ2-1,NA,CAWSPRPGQGRMDEQFF,TGTGCCTGGAGCCCAAGGCCCGGACAGGGGCGCATGGATGAGCAGTTCTTC
NA,TRBV4-2,TRBJ2-7,NA,CASSQGPTTSGYEQYF,TGTGCCAGCAGCCAAGGACCAACGACTAGTGGCTACGAGCAGTACTTC
NA,TRBV27,TRBJ2-3,NA,CASRSILNTQYF,TGTGCCAGCAGATCCATACTAAATACGCAGTATTTT
NA,TRBV5-1,TRBJ2-5,NA,CASSLTQETQYF,TGCGCCAGCAGCTTGACACAAGAGACCCAGTACTTC
TRBD2,TRBV7-2,TRBJ2-1,NA,CASSLGGLAGGSNEQFF,TGTGCCAGCAGCTTAGGGGGACTCGCGGGGGGCTCCAATGAGCAGTTCTTC
TRBD2,TRBV2,TRBJ2-5,NA,CASRREVQETQYF,TGTGCCAGCAGACGGGAGGTGCAAGAGACCCAGTACTTC
NA,TRBV3-1/TRBV3-2,TRBJ1-4,NA,CASSPSAGKLFF,TGTGCCAGCAGCCCTTCTGCGGGAAAACTGTTTTTT
NA,TRBV6-5,TRBJ1-6,NA,CASRQVAHSPLHF,TGTGCCAGCAGGCAGGTCGCTCATTCACCCCTCCACTTT
NA,TRBV9,TRBJ2-7,NA,CASSVGTSLEQYF,TGTGCCAGCAGCGTAGGGACTTCTCTCGAGCAGTACTTC
TRBD2,TRBV3-1/TRBV3-2,TRBJ2-3,NA,CASSQTSGRIGTDTQYF,TGTGCCAGCAGCCAAACTAGCGGGAGAATCGGCACAGATACGCAGTATTTT
NA,TRBV5-1,TRBJ1-1,NA,CASSLAWAENTEAFF,TGCGCCAGCAGCTTGGCCTGGGCAGAGAACACTGAAGCTTTCTTT
TRBD1,TRBV18,TRBJ1-2,once,CASSPDRGQGYTF,TGTGCCAGCTCCCCGGACAGGGGGCAAGGCTACACCTTC
TRBD2,TRBV5-1,TRBJ2-1,NA,CASSLTSVNEQFF,TGCGCCAGCAGCTTGACTAGCGTGAATGAGCAGTTCTTC
TRBD1,TRBV5-1,TRBJ1-3,NA,CASSRSGQGNSGNTIYF,TGCGCCAGCAGCCGTAGCGGACAGGGGAATTCTGGAAACACCATATATTTT
NA,TRBV5-1,TRBJ2-7,NA,CASSHGVPLTYEQYF,TGCGCCAGCAGCCATGGTGTTCCACTGACCTACGAGCAGTACTTC
NA,TRBV29-1,TRBJ1-2,NA,CSVVTPPYGYTF,TGCAGCGTTGTTACACCCCCCTATGGCTACACCTTC
NA,TRBV14,TRBJ1-6,NA,CAKTPGTNLSYNSPLHF,TGTGCCAAAACGCCAGGGACAAATCTGTCCTATAATTCACCCCTCCACTTT
TRBD2,TRBV7-9,TRBJ2-3,NA,CASEDRGGGTDTQYF,TGTGCCAGCGAGGATCGCGGGGGGGGGACAGATACGCAGTATTTT
TRBD2,TRBV24-1,TRBJ2-7,NA,CATRAIYILAAVLYEQYF,TGTGCCACAAGGGCAATATACATACTAGCGGCAGTGCTCTACGAGCAGTACTTC
NA,TRBV18,TRBJ2-2,NA,CASSPLVTANTGELFF,TGTGCCAGCTCACCCCTTGTCACAGCTAACACCGGGGAGCTGTTTTTT
TRBD1,TRBV29-1,TRBJ1-4,NA,CSFATGVAEKLFF,TGCAGCTTTGCGACAGGGGTGGCAGAAAAACTGTTTTTT
TRBD1,TRBV6-2/TRBV6-3,TRBJ1-5,NA,CASSKDRGSHSNQPQHF,TGTGCCAGCAGTAAAGACAGGGGGTCCCACAGCAATCAGCCCCAGCATTTT
NA,TRBV18,TRBJ2-2,NA,CASSPDSLSGELFF,TGTGCCAGCTCACCCGACAGTCTTTCCGGGGAGCTGTTTTTT
NA,TRBV10-1,TRBJ1-5,NA,CATTGGINQPQHF,TGCGCCACCACCGGGGGGATCAATCAGCCCCAGCATTTT
TRBD2,TRBV9,TRBJ2-2,NA,CASSTLAGEGTGELFF,TGTGCCAGCAGCACCCTAGCGGGAGAGGGCACCGGGGAGCTGTTTTTT
TRBD2,TRBV5-1,TRBJ2-1,once,CASSLGGTSGDNEQFF,TGCGCCAGCAGCTTGGGAGGGACTAGCGGGGACAATGAGCAGTTCTTC
TRBD1,TRBV5-1,TRBJ2-1,NA,CASSRQTGQGFNEQFF,TGCGCCAGCAGCCGACAGACGGGACAGGGGTTTAATGAGCAGTTCTTC
NA,TRBV6-5,TRBJ1-6,NA,CASSSEGGSPPLHF,TGTGCCAGCAGTTCAGAGGGCGGCAGTCCACCCCTCCACTTT
NA,TRBV19,TRBJ1-1,NA,CASSIGQIVTEAFF,TGTGCCAGTAGTATCGGACAGATCGTCACTGAAGCTTTCTTT
TRBD1,TRBV3-1/TRBV3-2,TRBJ2-7,NA,CASSATDKGQGIYEQYF,TGTGCCAGCAGCGCTACCGATAAGGGACAGGGGATCTACGAGCAGTACTTC
TRBD1,TRBV9,TRBJ1-4,NA,CASSLRTGGYEKLFF,TGTGCCAGCAGCTTACGGACAGGGGGATATGAAAAACTGTTTTTT
TRBD1,TRBV25-1,TRBJ1-5,once,CASSGQGTQPQHF,TGTGCCAGCAGTGGACAGGGGACTCAGCCCCAGCATTTT
TRBD1,TRBV5-6,TRBJ2-2,NA,CASSSLGTGRRTGELFF,TGTGCCAGCAGCTCCCTAGGGACAGGGAGGCGGACCGGGGAGCTGTTTTTT
TRBD2,TRBV18,TRBJ2-1,NA,CASSPRLAGDNEQFF,TGTGCCAGCTCACCGAGACTAGCGGGGGACAATGAGCAGTTCTTC
TRBD2,TRBV5-1,TRBJ2-7,few,CASTGLGGGYEQYF,TGCGCCAGCACCGGACTAGGTGGGGGCTACGAGCAGTACTTC
TRBD2,TRBV7-6,TRBJ2-1,NA,CASSSRTSGYLNEQFF,TGTGCCAGCAGCAGCCGGACTAGCGGTTACCTCAATGAGCAGTTCTTC
TRBD2,TRBV3-1/TRBV3-2,TRBJ2-5,NA,CASSQGVGGGRALNDF,TGTGCCAGCAGCCAAGGGGTAGGCGGCGGGAGGGCCCTTAATGACTTC
TRBD2,TRBV30,TRBJ2-1,NA,CAWSFGGSSYNEQFF,TGTGCCTGGAGTTTCGGGGGGAGCTCCTACAATGAGCAGTTCTTC
NA,TRBV6-2/TRBV6-3,TRBJ2-5,NA,CASSYRERETQYF,TGTGCCAGCAGTTACCGGGAGCGAGAGACCCAGTACTTC
NA,TRBV7-2,TRBJ1-4,NA,CASSLRWGDRGEKLFF,TGTGCCAGCAGCTTAAGGTGGGGGGATCGGGGTGAAAAACTGTTTTTT
NA,TRBV30,TRBJ2-3,NA,CACSLAGISTDTQYF,TGTGCCTGCTCCCTTGCGGGGATTAGCACAGATACGCAGTATTTT
NA,TRBV6-2/TRBV6-3,TRBJ2-3,NA,CASSYSFGSTDTQYF,TGTGCCAGCAGTTACTCGTTCGGGAGCACAGATACGCAGTATTTT
TRBD2,TRBV15,TRBJ2-7,NA,CATSRFGTSGSKSYEQYF,TGTGCCACCAGCAGATTCGGGACTAGCGGGAGTAAGTCCTACGAGCAGTACTTC
NA,TRBV6-2/TRBV6-3,TRBJ2-2,NA,CASSYRSNTGELFF,TGTGCCAGCAGTTACCGGTCTAACACCGGGGAGCTGTTTTTT
TRBD1,TRBV20-1,TRBJ1-2,once,CSASAGGLTNYGYTF,TGCAGTGCTAGTGCAGGGGGCCTCACTAACTATGGCTACACCTTC